What follows describes a single TCR beta chain. Sequenced by immunoSEQ multiplex PCR; TCRdb stores in-frame clones only, minus some. The sample lists about 300,000 clones, approximately 89% occurring once. V was clipped by 3 bases and J by 5 bases, with 17 bases between them. CDR3 length equals 15 residues. Germline V gene sequence: CDR1 SGHDT, CDR2 YYEEEE. This specimen comes from a study of blood T cell repertoires in COVID-19. Participants were aged about 18 to 100 years from more than 20 US areas. The chain joins TRBV5-6 to TRBJ2-5, with TRBD2 as a possible D gene (5 bases). Source material: PBMCs or T cells enriched from blood (not recorded which). The source is a woman between 50 and 59 years old who had been exposed to COVID-19. The CDR3: CASSSPGTGGETQYF. CDR3 nucleotide sequence: TGTGCCAGCAGCTCACCGGGAACGGGCGGGGAGACCCAGTACTTC.